The source of this T cell receptor (beta chain) is a study of post-analysis software for immune sequencing data. Study-wide findings and caveats: Elevated frequency relative to controls characterized four or five TRBV segments in patients, TRBV5-6, TRBV5-1 and TRBV20-1 among them.

cDNA libraries for TCR beta contained unique molecular identifiers. TCRdb reprocessed the PCR reads with MiXCR, giving one entry per CDR3 protein. In the table there are about half a million distinct CDR3 sequences, roughly 34% of which are singletons. Germline V gene sequence: CDR1 MNHEY, CDR2 SVGAGI. This CDR3 is 13 amino acids long. Deletions cut 6 bases from V and 4 bases from J, with 13 bases between. With regard to this clonotype: Antigen: not known.

This chain connects TRBV6-5 to TRBJ2-7; possible D gene TRBD1, 7 bases. The clonotype originates from a girl younger than 18 with multiple sclerosis. Sequenced: blood. The CDR3, as DNA: TGTGCCAGCAGCCAGACAGGGAGGTACGAGCAGTACTTC. This gives the protein CASSQTGRYEQYF.